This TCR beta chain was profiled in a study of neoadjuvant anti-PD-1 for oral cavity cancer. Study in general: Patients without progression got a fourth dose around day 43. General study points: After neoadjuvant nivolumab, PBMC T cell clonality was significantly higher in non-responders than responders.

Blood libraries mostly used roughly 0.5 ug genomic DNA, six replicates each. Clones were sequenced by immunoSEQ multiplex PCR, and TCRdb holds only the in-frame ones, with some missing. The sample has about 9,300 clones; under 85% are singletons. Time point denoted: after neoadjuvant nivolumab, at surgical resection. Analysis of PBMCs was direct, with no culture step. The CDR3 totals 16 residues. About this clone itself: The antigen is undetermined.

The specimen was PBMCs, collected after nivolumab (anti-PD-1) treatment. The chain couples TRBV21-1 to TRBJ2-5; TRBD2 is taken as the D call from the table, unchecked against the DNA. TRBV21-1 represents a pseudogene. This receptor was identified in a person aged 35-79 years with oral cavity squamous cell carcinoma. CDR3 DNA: TGTGCCAGCAGCAAAAAAGGAGGGGACCAAGGGAAGACCCAGTACTTC. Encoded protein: CASSKKGGDQGKTQYF.